Shown below are 26 T cell receptor beta chains from a single sample sequenced in a study of cytomegalovirus exposure and HLA in healthy donors (TCRdb year 2017). Receptor libraries were prepared by the immunoSEQ multiplex PCR assay. A mixture of 60 forward primers for TCR Vbeta segments and 13 reverse primers for TCR Jbeta segments was used in the multiplex PCR. The clones in this table, taken by TCRdb from immuneACCESS, are in-frame only. Not every clone is retained; where verified, under half of the shortfall comes from an unresolved V gene, and the cause of the rest is unknown. The sample table holds around 130,000 clones, of which 81% were seen once. The top ten clones comprise about 0.74% of the sample. Sample: PBMCs. The receptors were sampled from a man aged 18 to 29 in good health and CMV-seronegative.

The chain has TRBV19 and TRBJ2-1, with D perhaps matching TRBD2 (6 bases). Germline CDR1 is LNHDA and CDR2 is SQIVND (reference sequence). V shed 3 bases and J shed 3 bases, with 15 bases lying between them. CDR3 length: 16 amino acids. CDR3 nucleotide sequence: TGTGCCAGTAGTATTCTTTGGGGGGATGACTACAATGAGCAGTTCTTC. Translation: CASSILWGDDYNEQFF. The full variable domain, its missing parts supplied by reference TRBV19 and TRBJ2-1, is DGGITQSPKYLFRKEGQNVTLSCEQNLNHDAMYWYRQDPGQGLRLIYYSQIVNDFQKGDIAEGYSVSREKKESFPLTVTSAQKNPTAFYLCASSILWGDDYNEQFFGPGTRLTVL.

V and J are TRBV6-5 and TRBJ2-7; TRBD2 agrees at 9 bases. Trimming took 0 bases from V and 7 from J; bases not matched to a gene: 7. This CDR3 is 15 amino acids long. CDR1 MNHEY and CDR2 SVGAGI come from the germline V gene. CDR3 sequence reads: CASSYSSGGHLEQYF. The CDR3 DNA sequence: TGTGCCAGCAGTTACTCGAGCGGGGGGCATTTGGAGCAGTACTTC.

The V call is TRBV7-6, the J call TRBJ1-5; 8 bases line up with TRBD1. CDR3 size: 15 residues. The V gene end was trimmed by 1 base and the J gene end by 5 bases; junction bases not matched to a gene: 4. CDR1 is SGHVS and CDR2 is FNYEAQ in the germline V gene. CDR3 sequence reads: CASSLGGQVYQPQHF. DNA of the CDR3: TGTGCCAGCAGCTTAGGGGGACAGGTCTATCAGCCCCAGCATTTT.

This chain joins TRBV27 and TRBJ1-6; TRBD1 matches 12 bases. J lost 12 bases, V lost 5 bases, and 8 bases had no gene match. Germline V gives CDR1 MNHEY, CDR2 SMNVEV (reference sequence). The CDR3 runs 15 residues. Here the CDR3 reads CASSALGQGARPLHF. Here the CDR3 DNA reads TGTGCCAGCAGTGCCTTGGGACAGGGGGCCAGACCCCTCCACTTT.

V usage is TRBV4-3 and J usage is TRBJ2-2; D perhaps matches TRBD1 (5 bases). The CDR3 runs to 14 residues. Germline CDR1 reads LGHNA; CDR2 reads YSLEER. The ends were cut back, 0 bases at V and 8 bases at J, with 10 bases in the middle. The CDR3 reads CASSQDQKGGELFF. CDR3 DNA sequence: TGCGCCAGCAGCCAAGATCAGAAGGGGGGGGAGCTGTTTTTT.

This clone was counted a single time. The CDR3 here is CASSPRTAGGELFF. The CDR3 DNA reads as TGTGCCAGCAGTCCACGGACGGCGGGTGGGGAGCTGTTTTTT. J is TRBJ2-2 and V is TRBV27; D might be TRBD2 (5 bases). The CDR3 consists of 14 residues. Germline values: CDR1 MNHEY, CDR2 SMNVEV (reference sequence). V was cut by 5 bases and J by 8 bases, with 15 bases left in between.

The rearrangement links TRBV14 to TRBJ1-6; 9 nucleotides align to TRBD1. J lost 5 bases, V lost 3 bases, and 2 bases had no gene match. The germline V gene encodes CDR1 SGHDN and CDR2 FVKESK. This CDR3 region has 15 residues. The CDR3 nucleotides read TGTGCCAGCAGCCATGGACAGGGGAATAATTCACCCCTCCACTTT. Its translation is CASSHGQGNNSPLHF.

The V gene is TRBV27, the J gene TRBJ2-3; perhaps TRBD2 as D (5 bases). This CDR3 is built from 13 residues. CDR1 and CDR2 (germline): MNHEY, SMNVEV (reference sequence). V shed 6 bases and J shed 8 bases, with 15 bases lying between them. CDR3 amino acids: CASRALSAGTQYF. In DNA, the CDR3 is TGTGCCAGCAGGGCCCTTAGTGCGGGTACGCAGTATTTT.

V usage is TRBV4-3 and J usage is TRBJ2-3; 8 bases are shared with TRBD2. CDR1 and CDR2 from the germline V gene are LGHNA and YSLEER. V dropped 4 bases and J dropped 1; count of bases not matched to a gene: 4. The CDR3 loop spans 15 amino acids. For the CDR3, the DNA is TGCGCCAGCAGCCGACTGACTAGCGGCACAGATACGCAGTATTTT. Its protein is CASSRLTSGTDTQYF.

V is TRBV9 and J is TRBJ1-6, with a tentative D call TRBD1 (6 bases). CDR1 is SGDLS and CDR2 is YYNGEE in the germline V gene. V gave up 6 bases and J gave up 9 bases, with 19 bases separating them. The CDR3 loop spans 15 amino acids. CDR3 sequence reads: CASNPGPTGRSPLHF. DNA for the CDR3: TGTGCCAGCAACCCTGGACCCACAGGGCGTTCACCCCTCCACTTT.

V and J are TRBV30 and TRBJ2-7, with 7 bases matching TRBD1. The germline V gene encodes CDR1 GTSNPN and CDR2 SVGIG (reference sequence). The CDR3 covers 15 residues. The J segment lost 2 bases and the V segment lost 1 base, leaving 8 bases of the junction unmatched. The CDR3 reads CAWSAPEGGTYEQYF. Written as DNA, the CDR3 is TGTGCCTGGAGTGCCCCGGAAGGGGGCACCTACGAGCAGTACTTC. The whole variable domain, filled in from reference TRBV30 and TRBJ2-7, reads SQTIHQWPATLVQPVGSPLSLECTVEGTSNPNLYWYRQAAGRGLQLLFYSVGIGQISSEVPQNLSASRPQDRQFILSSKKLLLSDSGFYLCAWSAPEGGTYEQYFGPGTRLTVT.

This chain joins TRBV4-3 and TRBJ1-4, with D hard to call. V was clipped by 0 bases and J by 14 bases, with 10 bases between them. CDR1 and CDR2 (germline): LGHNA, YSLEER. CDR3 length: 12 residues. For the CDR3, the DNA is TGCGCCAGCAGCCAAGATCCCCCGTTTCTGTTTTTT. Translation: CASSQDPPFLFF.

This clone has just one count. The chain combines TRBV13 with TRBJ2-7, with D possibly being TRBD2 (5 bases). The length of the CDR3 is 14 residues. With 1 base removed from V and 8 bases from J, the gap between germline ends came to 15 bases. Germline loops: CDR1 PRHDT, CDR2 FYEKMQ (reference sequence). CDR3 sequence: CASSLDGDQTKQYF. Here the CDR3 DNA reads TGTGCCAGCAGCTTAGACGGGGATCAGACCAAGCAGTACTTC.

DNA for the CDR3: TGTGCCACCAGCAGAGATGATATTTCAGGGGTTGTCTTGGACACTGAAGCTTTCTTT. This codes for CATSRDDISGVVLDTEAFF. This chain connects TRBV15 to TRBJ1-1; tentative D call: TRBD1 (6 bases). CDR1 and CDR2 from the germline V gene are LNHNV and YYDKDF (reference sequence). This CDR3 has 19 residues. The germline V and J ends were trimmed by 0 bases and 3 bases, with 23 bases remaining between them.

This chain links TRBV7-8 with TRBJ1-5, with TRBD1 matching 9 bases. This CDR3 comprises 16 residues. Looked up from germline, CDR1 is SGHVS and CDR2 is FQNEAQ. The V gene end was trimmed by 5 bases and the J gene end by 1 base; junction bases not matched to a gene: 6. The CDR3 region has the DNA TGTGCCAGCAGCCAACTGGACAGGGGAAGCAATCAGCCCCAGCATTTT. Translation: CASSQLDRGSNQPQHF.

This CDR3 reads CASSLPNGLPGEQFF. CDR3 nucleotide sequence: TGTGCCAGCAGCCTCCCCAACGGACTCCCGGGGGAGCAGTTCTTC. This chain connects TRBV14 to TRBJ2-1, with a tentative D call TRBD2 (5 bases). The CDR3 consists of 15 residues. V lost 4 bases to trimming and J lost 10 bases, with 20 bases between them. Germline-derived CDR1 and CDR2 are SGHDN and FVKESK. Drawing the rest from reference TRBV14 and TRBJ2-1, the complete variable domain is EAGVTQFPSHSVIEKGQTVTLRCDPISGHDNLYWYRRVMGKEIKFLLHFVKESKQDESGMPNNRFLAERTGGTYSTLKVQPAELEDSGVYFCASSLPNGLPGEQFFGPGTRLTVL.

The rearrangement uses TRBV7-6 and TRBJ2-7; the match to TRBD1 covers 8 bases. Germline V gene data show CDR1 as SGHVS and CDR2 as FNYEAQ. The CDR3 sequence is 16 residues long. Unmatched junction bases numbered 10, after V lost 3 bases and J lost 3 bases. CDR3 in amino acids: CASSLTEGQEDYEQYF. CDR3 sequence (DNA): TGTGCCAGCAGCTTGACAGAGGGACAGGAGGACTACGAGCAGTACTTC.

This chain links TRBV10-2 with TRBJ2-7; a possible D gene is TRBD2 (6 bases). The CDR3 consists of 13 residues. CDR1 and CDR2 from the germline V gene are WSHSY and SAAADI. V dropped 6 bases and J dropped 3 bases, with 12 bases sitting between them. CDR3 sequence reads: CASRSLAVYEQYF. The DNA of the CDR3 is TGCGCCAGCAGGTCACTAGCTGTCTACGAGCAGTACTTC.

The chain has TRBV4-3 and TRBJ1-4, with D maybe TRBD1 (6 bases). CDR1 and CDR2 (germline): LGHNA, YSLEER. Trimming removed 3 bases at V and 8 bases at J, with 19 bases between. This CDR3 contains 16 residues. The CDR3 loop reads CASSQGPTGPTEKLFF. Written as DNA, the CDR3 is TGCGCCAGCAGCCAGGGCCCGACAGGACCTACCGAAAAACTGTTTTTT.

This chain uses TRBV30 with TRBJ1-2, with 9 bases aligning to TRBD1. Germline assignment: CDR1 GTSNPN and CDR2 SVGIG (reference sequence). V lost 2 bases to trimming and J lost 6 bases; unmatched junction nucleotides: 7. CDR3 size: 14 residues. The CDR3 here is CAWSPPGQGNGYTF. DNA of the CDR3: TGTGCCTGGAGTCCCCCGGGACAGGGCAATGGCTACACCTTC.

This clone was detected only a few times. This sequence joins TRBV14 and TRBJ1-1; no clear D gene. Germline values: CDR1 SGHDN, CDR2 FVKESK. The V end lost 1 base, the J end lost 2 bases, and 8 bases lay between the germline ends. CDR3 length: 14 amino acids. The CDR3 nucleotides read TGTGCCAGCAGCCAAGGGTGGAGAAACACTGAAGCTTTCTTT. This codes for CASSQGWRNTEAFF.

The rearrangement joins TRBV14 to TRBJ1-6; D call uncertain. Trimming pared 4 bases from V and 10 bases from J, leaving 8 bases between. The CDR3 sequence is 12 residues long. The germline V gene encodes CDR1 SGHDN and CDR2 FVKESK. CDR3 bases: TGTGCCAGCAGCCTGCAGGAATCACCCCTCCACTTT. This encodes CASSLQESPLHF.

V is TRBV9 and J is TRBJ1-2; D is ambiguous. Trimming removed 3 bases at V and 4 bases at J, with 13 bases between. The CDR3 runs to 14 residues. Looked up from germline, CDR1 is SGDLS and CDR2 is YYNGEE. The CDR3 protein is CASSAGLTGYGYTF. DNA of the CDR3: TGTGCCAGCAGCGCCGGCTTAACGGGCTATGGCTACACCTTC. The full variable domain, completed using reference TRBV9 and TRBJ1-2, is DSGVTQTPKHLITATGQRVTLRCSPRSGDLSVYWYQQSLDQGLQFLIQYYNGEERAKGNILERFSAQQFPDLHSELNLSSLELGDSALYFCASSAGLTGYGYTFGSGTRLTVV.

V usage is TRBV27 and J usage is TRBJ1-3; 7 nucleotides align to TRBD1. The CDR3 loop spans 20 amino acids. Germline V gene lookup returns CDR1 MNHEY and CDR2 SMNVEV (reference sequence). V was pared by 2 bases and J by 4 bases, with 20 bases of the junction left unmatched. The CDR3 region is CASSLTVQGINSLGGNTIYF. The DNA for the CDR3 is TGTGCCAGCAGTTTAACTGTACAGGGGATTAATTCTTTGGGGGGAAACACCATATATTTT.

J is TRBJ2-1 and V is TRBV19; TRBD1 is a possible D gene (7 bases). This CDR3 has 16 residues. Germline V lookup: CDR1 LNHDA, CDR2 SQIVND (reference sequence). Trimming left V 4 bases short and J 3 bases short, with 16 bases between. CDR3: CASSNVAGGIYNEQFF. The CDR3, as DNA: TGTGCCAGTAGTAATGTGGCAGGGGGGATCTACAATGAGCAGTTCTTC.

The chain recombines TRBV6-6 with TRBJ2-7; D is possibly TRBD2 (6 bases). Germline CDR1 and CDR2: MNHNY and SVGAGI (reference sequence). This CDR3 is built from 15 residues. V was clipped by 7 bases and J by 9 bases, with 25 bases between them. The CDR3, as DNA: TGTGCCAGCACCATGCGGGGCGACATGAGGTCCGGGCAGTACTTC. Its translation is CASTMRGDMRSGQYF.